The 14 T cell receptor beta chains presented below share a single source sample, sequenced in a study of CD8 T cells in ankylosing spondylitis. TCRdb re-analysed the 5' RACE reads in MiXCR, keeping a single row per CDR3 protein. Of roughly 150,000 distinct CDR3 sequences in the sample, 30% to 35% were seen once. What was sequenced was synovial fluid, either unsorted or a sorted T cell fraction (not recorded which). The origin of the receptors is a male donor with ankylosing spondylitis.

This clonotype appeared a few times. This chain uses TRBV5-1 with TRBJ1-1; tentative D call: TRBD1 (6 bases). Trimming removed 0 bases at V and 1 base at J, with 10 bases between. Germline CDR1 is SGHRS and CDR2 is YFSETQ. CDR3 size: 15 residues. The CDR3 DNA reads TGCGCCAGCAGCTTGGACTCCAGGGGGAACACTGAAGCTTTCTTT. It encodes CASSLDSRGNTEAFF.

This chain connects TRBV11-2 to TRBJ2-7, with 12 nucleotides matching TRBD1. The J segment lost 5 bases and the V segment lost 6 bases, leaving 11 bases of the junction unmatched. The CDR3 has 16 amino acids. Germline CDR1 is SGHAT and CDR2 is FQNNGV. The CDR3 DNA reads as TGTGCCAGCAGTGATGCTACTGGGACAGGGGGCAACGAGCAGTACTTC. Translating gives CASSDATGTGGNEQYF.

The sample holds a few counts of this clonotype. The genes are TRBV5-1 and TRBJ2-1; D is possibly TRBD2 (5 bases). CDR3 length: 17 amino acids. Trimming pared 4 bases from V and 4 bases from J, leaving 21 bases between. Germline assignment: CDR1 SGHRS and CDR2 YFSETQ. The CDR3 sequence: CASSIRTGSQRYNEQFF. The CDR3 nucleotides read TGCGCCAGCAGCATCCGGACTGGATCCCAAAGGTACAATGAGCAGTTCTTC. Looking up the rest from reference TRBV5-1 and TRBJ2-1 gives the full variable domain: KAGVTQTPRYLIKTRGQQVTLSCSPISGHRSVSWYQQTPGQGLQFLFEYFSETQRNKGNFPGRFSGRQFSNSRSEMNVSTLELGDSALYLCASSIRTGSQRYNEQFFGPGTRLTVL.

The V gene is TRBV12-3 or TRBV12-4, the J gene TRBJ1-5; 7 nucleotides agree with TRBD1. V lost 3 bases to trimming and J lost 6 bases; unmatched junction nucleotides: 2. The CDR3 runs to 13 residues. CDR3: CASSLTGSQPQHF. The CDR3 region has the DNA TGTGCCAGCAGTTTGACAGGGTCTCAGCCCCAGCATTTT.

This clonotype was picked up many times. The chain combines TRBV18 with TRBJ2-2, with D unclear. There are 16 residues in the CDR3. Germline-derived CDR1 and CDR2 are KGHSH and LQKENI. V was pared by 3 bases and J by 3 bases, with 14 bases between. CDR3 DNA sequence: TGTGCCAGCTCACCTTTGACCCCGGCGGACACCGGGGAGCTGTTTTTT. Protein product: CASSPLTPADTGELFF.

This clonotype was seen many times. The chain's CDR3 is CASSAVGGQLNQPQHF. CDR3 DNA sequence: TGTGCCAGCAGTGCCGTTGGGGGACAGCTCAATCAGCCCCAGCATTTT. The rearrangement links TRBV2 to TRBJ1-5; 7 nucleotides match TRBD1. The germline CDR1 and CDR2 sequences are SNHLY and FYNNEI. The CDR3 spans 16 residues. V gave up 4 bases and J gave up 3 bases; unmatched junction bases: 9.

In nucleotides, the CDR3 is TGCGCCAGCAGCCTGGACAGAGGGAGTTCACCCCTCCACTTT. It is translated as CASSLDRGSSPLHF. The genes are TRBV5-1 and TRBJ1-6; D perhaps matches TRBD1 (6 bases). Germline V gene data show CDR1 as SGHRS and CDR2 as YFSETQ. V lost 4 bases to trimming and J lost 9 bases, with 14 bases between them. The CDR3 contains 14 residues.

The rearrangement joins TRBV6-6 to TRBJ1-4, with a weak D call TRBD1 (5 bases). This CDR3 comprises 13 residues. Germline CDR1 reads MNHNY; CDR2 reads SVGAGI (reference sequence). The V end lost 7 bases, the J end lost 0 bases, and 6 bases lay between the germline ends. CDR3 coding DNA: TGTGCCAGCATGGGGCCAACTAATGAAAAACTGTTTTTT. Protein: CASMGPTNEKLFF.

This clonotype was observed many times. The J gene is TRBJ2-1, the V gene TRBV12-3 or TRBV12-4, with D unresolved. This CDR3 contains 14 residues. With 3 bases removed from V and 0 bases from J, the gap between germline ends came to 6 bases. The CDR3 region has the DNA TGTGCCAGCAGTTTGGGCGGCTCCTACAATGAGCAGTTCTTC. It is translated as CASSLGGSYNEQFF.

This clonotype is a singleton in its sample. The gene calls are TRBV7-9 and TRBJ1-2; D gene unclear. Germline loops: CDR1 SEHNR, CDR2 FQNEAQ (reference sequence). The CDR3 spans 13 residues. The V end was cut by 1 base, the J end by 6 bases, with 9 bases between. The CDR3 loop reads CASSLDTAHGYTF. The CDR3, as DNA: TGTGCCAGCAGCTTAGACACAGCCCATGGCTACACCTTC. Using reference TRBV7-9 and TRBJ1-2 for the parts outside the CDR3, the full variable domain is DTGVSQNPRHKITKRGQNVTFRCDPISEHNRLYWYRQTLGQGPEFLTYFQNEAQLEKSRLLSDRFSAERPKGSFSTLEIQRTEQGDSAMYLCASSLDTAHGYTFGSGTRLTVV.

The gene calls are TRBV7-3 and TRBJ2-1, with TRBD2 matching 11 bases. After removal of 4 bases from V and 5 bases from J, the junction contained 4 bases not matched to a gene. The CDR3 has 15 amino acids. CDR1 and CDR2 (germline): SGHTA, FQGTGA. The CDR3 DNA follows: TGTGCCAGCAGCTCTACTAGCGGGAGCCACAATGAGCAGTTCTTC. Its protein is CASSSTSGSHNEQFF.

This rearrangement joins TRBV7-9 to TRBJ1-2; 8 bases are a match to TRBD1. The germline CDR1 and CDR2 sequences are SEHNR and FQNEAQ (reference sequence). The CDR3 is made up of 15 amino acids. After removal of 4 bases from V and 3 bases from J, the junction contained 7 bases not matched to a gene. CDR3 DNA sequence: TGTGCCAGCAGCTACAATCAGGGGGCATACTATGGCTACACCTTC. This translates into CASSYNQGAYYGYTF. Complete variable domain (other parts from reference TRBV7-9 and TRBJ1-2): DTGVSQNPRHKITKRGQNVTFRCDPISEHNRLYWYRQTLGQGPEFLTYFQNEAQLEKSRLLSDRFSAERPKGSFSTLEIQRTEQGDSAMYLCASSYNQGAYYGYTFGSGTRLTVV.

This clonotype was recorded a few times. The chain joins TRBV5-1 to TRBJ1-2; 7 bases agree with TRBD1. Unmatched junction bases numbered 6, after V lost 0 bases and J lost 4 bases. The germline V gene has CDR1 SGHRS and CDR2 YFSETQ. The CDR3 has 15 residues. The chain's CDR3 is CASSLDTGTVYGYTF. DNA for the CDR3: TGCGCCAGCAGCTTGGATACCGGGACAGTCTATGGCTACACCTTC.

In its sample, this clonotype was seen many times. This chain joins TRBV5-6 and TRBJ1-2, with 7 bases that match TRBD1. With 3 bases clipped from V and 4 bases from J, the junction kept 3 bases outside the gene matches. This CDR3 is 13 amino acids long. Germline assignment: CDR1 SGHDT and CDR2 YYEEEE. CDR3 sequence (DNA): TGTGCCAGCAGCTCTGACAGGGCCTATGGCTACACCTTC. Translation gives CASSSDRAYGYTF.